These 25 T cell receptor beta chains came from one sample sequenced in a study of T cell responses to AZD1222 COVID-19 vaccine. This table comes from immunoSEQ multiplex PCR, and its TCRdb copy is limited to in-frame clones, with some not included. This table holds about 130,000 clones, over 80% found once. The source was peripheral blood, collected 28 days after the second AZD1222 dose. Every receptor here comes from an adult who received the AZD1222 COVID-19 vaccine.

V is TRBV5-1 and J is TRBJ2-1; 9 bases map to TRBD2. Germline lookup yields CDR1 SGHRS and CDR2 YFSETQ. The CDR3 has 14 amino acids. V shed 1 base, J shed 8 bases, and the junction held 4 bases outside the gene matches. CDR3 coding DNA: TGCGCCAGCAGCTTGACCGGGACTAGCCATGAGCAGTTCTTC. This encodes CASSLTGTSHEQFF. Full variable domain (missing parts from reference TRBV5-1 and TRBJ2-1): KAGVTQTPRYLIKTRGQQVTLSCSPISGHRSVSWYQQTPGQGLQFLFEYFSETQRNKGNFPGRFSGRQFSNSRSEMNVSTLELGDSALYLCASSLTGTSHEQFFGPGTRLTVL.

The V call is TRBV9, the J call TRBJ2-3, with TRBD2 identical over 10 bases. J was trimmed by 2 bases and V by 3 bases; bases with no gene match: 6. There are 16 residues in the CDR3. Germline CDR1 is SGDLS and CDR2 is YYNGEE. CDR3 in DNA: TGTGCCAGCAGCGAGCGACTAGCGGGCCTCACAGATACGCAGTATTTT. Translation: CASSERLAGLTDTQYF.

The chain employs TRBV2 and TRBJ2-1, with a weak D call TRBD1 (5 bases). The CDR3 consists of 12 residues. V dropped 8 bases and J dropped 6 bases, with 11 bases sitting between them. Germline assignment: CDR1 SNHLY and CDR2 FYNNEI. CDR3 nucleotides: TGTGCCAGCGAAGGAACAGGCAATGAGCAGTTCTTC. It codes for CASEGTGNEQFF.

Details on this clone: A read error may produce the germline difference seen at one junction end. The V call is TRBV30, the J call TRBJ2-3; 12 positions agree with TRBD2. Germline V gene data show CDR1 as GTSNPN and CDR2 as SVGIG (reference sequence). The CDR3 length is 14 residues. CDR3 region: CAWSVRASGRVNGF. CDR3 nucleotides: TGTGCCTGGAGTGTAAGGGCTAGCGGGAGGGTAAATGGATTT.

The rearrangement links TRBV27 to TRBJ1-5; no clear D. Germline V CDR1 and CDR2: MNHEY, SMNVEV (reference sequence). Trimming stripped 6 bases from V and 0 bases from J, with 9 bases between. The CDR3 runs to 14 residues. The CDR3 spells CASSMSHSNQPQHF. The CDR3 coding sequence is TGTGCCAGCAGCATGTCCCATAGCAATCAGCCCCAGCATTTT.

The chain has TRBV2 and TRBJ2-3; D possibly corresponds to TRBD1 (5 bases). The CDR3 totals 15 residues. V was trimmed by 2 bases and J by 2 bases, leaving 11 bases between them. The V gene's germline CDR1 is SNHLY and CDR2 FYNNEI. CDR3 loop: CASSERGHLTDTQYF. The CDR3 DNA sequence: TGTGCCAGCAGTGAAAGGGGTCACCTCACAGATACGCAGTATTTT.

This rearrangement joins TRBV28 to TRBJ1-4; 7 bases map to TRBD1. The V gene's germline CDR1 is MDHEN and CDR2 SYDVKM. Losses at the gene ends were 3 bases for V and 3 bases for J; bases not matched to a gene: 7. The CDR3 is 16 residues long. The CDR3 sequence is CASSFWQGVANEKLFF. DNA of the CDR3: TGTGCCAGCAGTTTCTGGCAGGGGGTGGCTAATGAAAAACTGTTTTTT.

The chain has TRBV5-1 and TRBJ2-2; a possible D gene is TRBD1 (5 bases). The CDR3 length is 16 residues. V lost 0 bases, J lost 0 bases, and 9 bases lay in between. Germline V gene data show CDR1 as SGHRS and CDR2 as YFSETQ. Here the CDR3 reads CASSLGGQANTGELFF. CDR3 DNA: TGCGCCAGCAGCTTGGGGGGCCAGGCGAACACCGGGGAGCTGTTTTTT.

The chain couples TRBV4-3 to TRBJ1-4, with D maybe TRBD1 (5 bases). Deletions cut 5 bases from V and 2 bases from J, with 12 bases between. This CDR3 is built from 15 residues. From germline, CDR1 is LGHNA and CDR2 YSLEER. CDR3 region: CASSSGTETNEKLFF. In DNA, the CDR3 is TGCGCCAGCAGCTCAGGGACGGAGACTAATGAAAAACTGTTTTTT.

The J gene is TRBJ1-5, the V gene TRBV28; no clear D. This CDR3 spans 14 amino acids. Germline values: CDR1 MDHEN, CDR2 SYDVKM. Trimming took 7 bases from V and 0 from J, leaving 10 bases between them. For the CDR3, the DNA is TGTGCCAGCACCTTCGGCTATAGCAATCAGCCCCAGCATTTT. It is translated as CASTFGYSNQPQHF.

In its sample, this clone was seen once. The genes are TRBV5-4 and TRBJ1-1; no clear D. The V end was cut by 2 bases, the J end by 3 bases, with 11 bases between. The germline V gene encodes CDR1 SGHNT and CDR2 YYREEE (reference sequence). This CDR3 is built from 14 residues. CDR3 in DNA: TGTGCCAGCAGCTTAGAACAGTCTTACACTGAAGCTTTCTTT. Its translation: CASSLEQSYTEAFF. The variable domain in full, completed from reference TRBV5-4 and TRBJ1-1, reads ETGVTQSPTHLIKTRGQQVTLRCSSQSGHNTVSWYQQALGQGPQFIFQYYREEENGRGNFPPRFSGLQFPNYSSELNVNALELDDSALYLCASSLEQSYTEAFFGQGTRLTVV.

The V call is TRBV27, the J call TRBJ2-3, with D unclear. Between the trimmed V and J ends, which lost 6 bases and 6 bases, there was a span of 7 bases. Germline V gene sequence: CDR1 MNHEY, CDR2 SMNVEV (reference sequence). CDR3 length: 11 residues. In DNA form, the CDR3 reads TGTGCCAGCAGGTGGGCGGATACGCAGTATTTT. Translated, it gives CASRWADTQYF.

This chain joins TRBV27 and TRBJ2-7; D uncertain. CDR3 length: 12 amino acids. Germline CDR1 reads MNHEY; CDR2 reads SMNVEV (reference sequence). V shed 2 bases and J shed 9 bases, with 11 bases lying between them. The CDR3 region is CASSLTAPPQYF. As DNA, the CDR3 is TGTGCCAGCAGTTTAACGGCCCCTCCGCAGTACTTC.

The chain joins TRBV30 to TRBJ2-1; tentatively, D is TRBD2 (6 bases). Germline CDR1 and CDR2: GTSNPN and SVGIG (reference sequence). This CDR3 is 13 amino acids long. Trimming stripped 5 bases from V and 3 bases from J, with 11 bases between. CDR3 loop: CAWGGTVYNEQFF. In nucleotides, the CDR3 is TGTGCCTGGGGCGGGACGGTCTACAATGAGCAGTTCTTC.

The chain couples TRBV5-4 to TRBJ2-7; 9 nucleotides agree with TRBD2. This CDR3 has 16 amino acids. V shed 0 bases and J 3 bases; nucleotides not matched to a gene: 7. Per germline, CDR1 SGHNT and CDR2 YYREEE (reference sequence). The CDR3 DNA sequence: TGTGCCAGCAGCTTGGCCGGAAGCGGGGGGTTCTACGAGCAGTACTTC. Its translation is CASSLAGSGGFYEQYF.

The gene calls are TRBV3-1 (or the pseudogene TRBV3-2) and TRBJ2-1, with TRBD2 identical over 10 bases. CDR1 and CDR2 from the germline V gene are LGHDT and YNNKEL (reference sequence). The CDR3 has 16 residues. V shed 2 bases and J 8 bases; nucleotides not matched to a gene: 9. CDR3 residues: CASSQLRAGGPYEQFF. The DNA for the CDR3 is TGTGCCAGCAGCCAACTACGAGCGGGAGGGCCCTATGAGCAGTTCTTC.

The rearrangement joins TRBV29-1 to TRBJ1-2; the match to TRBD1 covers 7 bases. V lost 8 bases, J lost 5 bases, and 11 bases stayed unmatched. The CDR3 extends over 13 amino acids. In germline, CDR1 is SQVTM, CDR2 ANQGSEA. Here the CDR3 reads CSSRDREGYGYTF. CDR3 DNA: TGCAGCTCGCGGGACAGAGAAGGATATGGCTACACCTTC.

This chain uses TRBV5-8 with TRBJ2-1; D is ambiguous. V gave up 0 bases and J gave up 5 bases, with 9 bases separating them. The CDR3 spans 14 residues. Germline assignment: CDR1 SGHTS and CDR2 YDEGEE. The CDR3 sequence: CASSLGFTNNEQFF. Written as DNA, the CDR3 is TGTGCCAGCAGCTTGGGATTTACCAACAATGAGCAGTTCTTC.

DNA of the CDR3: TGTGCCAGCAGCTTTGGACAGCCGGGACCCCTCCACTTT. It yields the protein CASSFGQPGPLHF. The gene calls are TRBV5-6 and TRBJ1-6, with TRBD1 as a possible D gene (6 bases). The germline V and J ends were trimmed by 2 bases and 12 bases, with 12 bases remaining between them. CDR3 size: 13 residues. Looked up from germline, CDR1 is SGHDT and CDR2 is YYEEEE.

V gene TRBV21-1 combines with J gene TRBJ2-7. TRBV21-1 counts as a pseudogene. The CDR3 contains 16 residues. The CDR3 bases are TGTGCCAGCACCTCGCGGTCGGCGACGCCTGGGGACGAGCAGTACTTC. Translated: CASTSRSATPGDEQYF.

Here the CDR3 reads CASSYRQIGDEKLFF. As DNA, the CDR3 is TGTGCCAGCAGTTACAGACAGATTGGCGATGAAAAACTGTTTTTT. The chain couples TRBV25-1 to TRBJ1-4, with D possibly TRBD1 on 5 matching bases. CDR3 length: 15 amino acids. Germline V CDR1 and CDR2: MGHDK, SYGVNS. Trimming shortened V by 5 bases and J by 6 bases, and 16 bases separated the two germline ends. Variable domain in full (rest from reference TRBV25-1 and TRBJ1-4): EADIYQTPRYLVIGTGKKITLECSQTMGHDKMYWYQQDPGMELHLIHYSYGVNSTEKGDLSSESTVSRIRTEHFPLTLESARPSHTSQYLCASSYRQIGDEKLFFGSGTQLSVL.

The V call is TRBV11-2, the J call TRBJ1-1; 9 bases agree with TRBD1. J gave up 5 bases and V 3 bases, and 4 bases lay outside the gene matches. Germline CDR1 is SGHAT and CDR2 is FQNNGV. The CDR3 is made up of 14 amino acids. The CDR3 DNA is TGTGCCAGCAGCTTCGGACAGGGGAAGACTGAAGCTTTCTTT. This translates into CASSFGQGKTEAFF. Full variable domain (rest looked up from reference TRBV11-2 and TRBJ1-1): EAGVAQSPRYKIIEKRQSVAFWCNPISGHATLYWYQQILGQGPKLLIQFQNNGVVDDSQLPKDRFSAERLKGVDSTLKIQPAKLEDSAVYLCASSFGQGKTEAFFGQGTRLTVV.

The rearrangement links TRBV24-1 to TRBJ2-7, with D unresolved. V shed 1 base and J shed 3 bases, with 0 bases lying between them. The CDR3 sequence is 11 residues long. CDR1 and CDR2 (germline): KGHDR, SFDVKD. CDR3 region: CATSDFYEQYF. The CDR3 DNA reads TGTGCCACCAGTGATTTCTACGAGCAGTACTTC.

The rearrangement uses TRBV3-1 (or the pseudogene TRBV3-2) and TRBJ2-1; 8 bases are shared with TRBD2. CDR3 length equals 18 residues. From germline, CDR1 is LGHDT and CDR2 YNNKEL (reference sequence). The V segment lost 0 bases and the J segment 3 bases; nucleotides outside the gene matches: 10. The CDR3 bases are TGTGCCAGCAGCCAAGATGCAACCGGGAGGGCCTTCTACAATGAGCAGTTCTTC. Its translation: CASSQDATGRAFYNEQFF.

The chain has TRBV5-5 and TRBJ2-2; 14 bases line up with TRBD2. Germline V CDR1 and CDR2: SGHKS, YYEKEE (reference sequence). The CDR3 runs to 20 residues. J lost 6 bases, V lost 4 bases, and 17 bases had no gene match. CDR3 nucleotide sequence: TGTGCCAGCAGCATAACAGGGCCCGGGACTAGCGGGAGTGTCGCCGGGGAGCTGTTTTTT. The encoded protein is CASSITGPGTSGSVAGELFF.